This T cell receptor (beta chain) came from a study of cytomegalovirus exposure and HLA in healthy donors. Using immunoSEQ multiplex PCR, the repertoire was profiled, and TCRdb retains in-frame clones only, with some absent. The sample contains some 120,000 clones, approximately 91% of which appear only once. Whole-study findings and limits: The tendency of first-cohort TCR clusters to co-occur in the roughly 110 validation repertoires was the finding of a later analysis.

This clone is a singleton in its sample. Its antigen is not identified. The sequenced sample was PBMCs. The source of this sequence is a woman aged 18-29 years in good health and CMV-seronegative.

The CDR3 region is CASSYILGSWRAYTDTQYF. In nucleotides, the CDR3 is TGTGCCAGCAGTTACATACTTGGATCGTGGCGGGCGTACACAGATACGCAGTATTTT. V gene TRBV5-4 combines with J gene TRBJ2-3, with a tentative D call TRBD2 (5 bases). The CDR3 loop spans 19 amino acids. The V gene lost 5 bases and the J gene lost 2 bases, with 27 bases spanning the gap. CDR1 SGHNT and CDR2 YYREEE come from the germline V gene (reference sequence).